Presented here are 17 T cell receptor beta chains from one specimen sequenced in a study of regulatory and conventional T cells in RAG deficiency. Genomic DNA came from blood conventional CD4+ T cells gated CD25-low CD127-high. TCRdb's table, derived via immunoSEQ multiplex PCR, lists solely in-frame clones and lacks some. The repertoire holds approximately 21,000 clones, with around 97% as singletons. These data also formed part of another study, on regulatory T cells. That report notes: The PCR used 52 TRBV and 13 TRBJ primers.

Sequenced sample: CD25- CD4+ T cells sorted from blood. The receptors were sampled from a human donor in good health.

The chain joins TRBV30 to TRBJ1-4; D not certain. Germline-derived CDR1 and CDR2 are GTSNPN and SVGIG (reference sequence). This CDR3 is 13 amino acids long. V lost 2 bases to trimming and J lost 15 bases, with 19 bases between them. CDR3 DNA sequence: TGTGCCTGGAGTCGTATACTAGGTGGCGAGGTGTTTTTT. It is translated as CAWSRILGGEVFF.

The chain carries TRBV6-6 and TRBJ1-2; TRBD1 aligns across 9 bases. Germline-derived CDR1 and CDR2 are MNHNY and SVGAGI (reference sequence). This CDR3 contains 16 residues. The J segment lost 3 bases and the V segment lost 5 bases, leaving 10 bases of the junction unmatched. The CDR3 DNA sequence: TGTGCCAGCAGTGTACTCGTAACAGGGGGCGACTATGGCTACACCTTC. It encodes CASSVLVTGGDYGYTF.

The chain is built from TRBV28 and TRBJ2-7, with D possibly TRBD1 on 6 matching bases. This CDR3 contains 16 residues. V shed 2 bases and J shed 6 bases, with 20 bases lying between them. Looked up from germline, CDR1 is MDHEN and CDR2 is SYDVKM. CDR3 sequence: CASSLPQTGALGEQYF. The CDR3 nucleotides are TGTGCCAGCAGTTTACCGCAGACAGGCGCCCTCGGCGAGCAGTACTTC.

V is TRBV5-4 and J is TRBJ2-3; 8 nucleotides match TRBD1. Germline CDR1 reads SGHNT; CDR2 reads YYREEE (reference sequence). The CDR3 consists of 15 residues. V trimming: 2 bases; J trimming: 5 bases; junction bases outside the gene matches: 7. The CDR3 sequence: CASSFRAGGLDTQYF. The CDR3 DNA is TGTGCCAGCAGCTTCCGGGCAGGGGGCCTAGATACGCAGTATTTT.

The CDR3 is CAYGGAKSSYEQYF. The CDR3 bases are TGTGCCTATGGAGGTGCAAAATCGAGCTACGAGCAGTACTTC. The chain has TRBV30 and TRBJ2-7; TRBD2 is a possible D gene (5 bases). Trimming shortened V by 7 bases and J by 3 bases, and 19 bases separated the two germline ends. Germline CDR1 reads GTSNPN; CDR2 reads SVGIG (reference sequence). This CDR3 contains 14 residues.

The rearrangement joins TRBV18 to TRBJ1-5, with a weak D call TRBD1 (6 bases). V was pared by 4 bases and J by 2 bases, with 15 bases between. This CDR3 comprises 16 residues. Germline values: CDR1 KGHSH, CDR2 LQKENI. The CDR3 sequence is CASSRQPRTGNQPQHF. In DNA form, the CDR3 reads TGTGCCAGCTCACGACAACCCCGGACAGGCAATCAGCCCCAGCATTTT. Full variable domain (outside the CDR3, taken from reference TRBV18 and TRBJ1-5): NAGVMQNPRHLVRRRGQEARLRCSPMKGHSHVYWYRQLPEEGLKFMVYLQKENIIDESGMPKERFSAEFPKEGPSILRIQQVVRGDSAAYFCASSRQPRTGNQPQHFGDGTRLSIL.

CDR3 in DNA: TGCGCCAGCAGCCACAGACTAGGACAGGATAGCAATCAGCCCCAGCATTTT. Its translation: CASSHRLGQDSNQPQHF. This rearrangement joins TRBV4-1 to TRBJ1-5; 7 nucleotides match TRBD1. The CDR3 runs to 17 residues. The J segment lost 0 bases and the V segment lost 3 bases, leaving 8 bases of the junction unmatched. Germline V gene lookup returns CDR1 MGHRA and CDR2 YSYEKL.

The chain carries TRBV19 and TRBJ1-1; 8 bases map to TRBD1. Germline trimming cut 4 bases from V and 5 bases from J; bases unmatched to any gene: 6. The CDR3 has 14 amino acids. Germline values: CDR1 LNHDA, CDR2 SQIVND (reference sequence). The CDR3 region has the DNA TGTGCCAGTAGTAAAAGGACAGGGACTACTGAAGCTTTCTTT. Its translation is CASSKRTGTTEAFF.

The chain employs TRBV6-5 and TRBJ1-5; 9 bases are a match to TRBD1. The CDR3 totals 16 residues. Germline lookup yields CDR1 MNHEY and CDR2 SVGAGI. V lost 2 bases and J lost 5; bases outside the gene matches: 7. Here the CDR3 reads CASSYNTGGWDQPQHF. CDR3 bases: TGTGCCAGCAGTTACAACACAGGGGGCTGGGATCAGCCCCAGCATTTT.

This chain uses TRBV5-1 with TRBJ2-6; possible D gene TRBD1, 5 bases. Germline V lookup: CDR1 SGHRS, CDR2 YFSETQ. V was clipped by 1 base and J by 4 bases, with 15 bases between them. The CDR3 has 17 residues. CDR3 loop: CASSLPRVVSGANVLTF. Written as DNA, the CDR3 is TGCGCCAGCAGCTTGCCCAGGGTGGTGTCCGGGGCCAACGTCCTGACTTTC.

V usage is TRBV4-2 and J usage is TRBJ2-5; the D gene is possibly TRBD2 (7 bases). Trimming removed 6 bases at V and 4 bases at J, with 21 bases between. The CDR3 spans 16 residues. Germline CDR1 LGHNA, CDR2 YNFKEQ. The DNA for the CDR3 is TGTGCCAGCAGTGGGGGGGCCGAGGAGCGGGGAGAGACCCAGTACTTC. Translated: CASSGGAEERGETQYF.

V usage is TRBV9 and J usage is TRBJ1-6, with 7 bases that match TRBD1. The germline V gene encodes CDR1 SGDLS and CDR2 YYNGEE. The CDR3 is made up of 15 amino acids. V lost 3 bases to trimming and J lost 8 bases; unmatched junction nucleotides: 8. The CDR3 region is CASSGDSWGDSPLHF. CDR3 bases: TGTGCCAGCAGCGGGGACAGTTGGGGAGATTCACCCCTCCACTTT.

This clone has a single count. This rearrangement joins TRBV2 to TRBJ2-7; 9 bases align to TRBD1. Germline loops: CDR1 SNHLY, CDR2 FYNNEI. This CDR3 contains 15 residues. J gave up 6 bases and V 6 bases, and 12 bases lay outside the gene matches. The CDR3 is CASSPAGQGSAEQYF. CDR3 in DNA: TGTGCCAGCAGCCCGGCGGGACAGGGTAGCGCCGAGCAGTACTTC. The full variable domain, completed using reference TRBV2 and TRBJ2-7, is EPEVTQTPSHQVTQMGQEVILRCVPISNHLYFYWYRQILGQKVEFLVSFYNNEISEKSEIFDDQFSVERPDGSNFTLKIRSTKLEDSAMYFCASSPAGQGSAEQYFGPGTRLTVT.

The J gene is TRBJ2-7, the V gene TRBV30; 7 bases align to TRBD2. Germline CDR1 is GTSNPN and CDR2 is SVGIG (reference sequence). The J segment lost 4 bases and the V segment lost 0 bases, leaving 9 bases of the junction unmatched. There are 15 residues in the CDR3. CDR3 sequence: CAWSVLGRDGYEQYF. DNA of the CDR3: TGTGCCTGGAGTGTTCTGGGGAGGGACGGGTACGAGCAGTACTTC. The whole variable domain, filled in from reference TRBV30 and TRBJ2-7, reads SQTIHQWPATLVQPVGSPLSLECTVEGTSNPNLYWYRQAAGRGLQLLFYSVGIGQISSEVPQNLSASRPQDRQFILSSKKLLLSDSGFYLCAWSVLGRDGYEQYFGPGTRLTVT.

This CDR3 reads CASSLQGAEGANVLTF. DNA for the CDR3: TGCGCCAGCAGCTTACAGGGGGCGGAAGGGGCCAACGTCCTGACTTTC. The genes are TRBV5-1 and TRBJ2-6, with 9 bases lining up with TRBD1. The V gene end was trimmed by 2 bases and the J gene end by 4 bases; junction bases not matched to a gene: 4. The CDR3 is 16 residues long. Germline V gene lookup returns CDR1 SGHRS and CDR2 YFSETQ.

This clone was seen just once. This rearrangement joins TRBV6-5 to TRBJ1-2; a weak D match, TRBD1 (5 bases). Germline CDR1 and CDR2: MNHEY and SVGAGI. This CDR3 comprises 13 residues. V was cut by 5 bases and J by 2 bases, with 9 bases left in between. CDR3 residues: CASSPGPNYGYTF. DNA of the CDR3: TGTGCCAGCAGTCCAGGGCCCAACTATGGCTACACCTTC.

In this sample, this clone turned up once. The chain has TRBV7-8 and TRBJ1-4; 8 positions match TRBD1. Germline V gene sequence: CDR1 SGHVS, CDR2 FQNEAQ. The CDR3 is made up of 14 amino acids. After removal of 5 bases from V and 7 bases from J, the junction contained 6 bases not matched to a gene. The DNA for the CDR3 is TGTGCCAGCAGCCCCGGGACAGGTGGTGAAAAACTGTTTTTT. This gives the protein CASSPGTGGEKLFF.